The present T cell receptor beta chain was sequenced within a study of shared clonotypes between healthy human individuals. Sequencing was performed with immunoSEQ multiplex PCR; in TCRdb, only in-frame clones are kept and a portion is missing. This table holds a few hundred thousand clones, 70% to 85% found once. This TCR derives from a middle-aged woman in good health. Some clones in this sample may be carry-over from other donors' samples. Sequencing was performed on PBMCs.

The CDR3 is CASSEGQGLTEAFF. CDR3 in DNA: TGCGCCAGCAGTGAGGGGCAGGGGCTCACTGAAGCTTTCTTT. The chain couples TRBV10-2 to TRBJ1-1; tentatively, D is TRBD1 (6 bases). This CDR3 has 14 residues. Trimming removed 2 bases at V and 4 bases at J, with 11 bases between. CDR1 and CDR2 (germline): WSHSY, SAAADI.